A selection of T cell receptor beta chains follows, all from one sample in a study of control samples from healthy donors and cancer patients. Method: immunoSEQ multiplex PCR; TCRdb's copy keeps in-frame clones and lacks some. The sample has roughly 93,000 clones; roughly nine tenths are singletons. Sequencing was performed on PBMCs. Receptors originate from a woman aged 45-65 years with colorectal cancer. Each CDR3 is given with its conserved first and last residue. The D gene is left open where the match is weak. Size tells how often a clone was seen (once, few, many) or the class of an expanded clone, and some rows leave it out.

>TRBJ1-2|NA|TRBV3-1/TRBV3-2|TRBD1
TGTGCCAGCCAAGGGGGCAACTATGGCTACACCTTC
CASQGGNYGYTF
>TRBJ2-5|NA|TRBV11-1|NA
TGTGCCAGCAGCTCACAGTGGGATTTTGGGGAGACCCAGTACTTC
CASSSQWDFGETQYF
>TRBJ2-3|NA|TRBV7-9|NA
TGTGCCAGCAGCTTATCACGGGGGACGACCACAGATACGCAGTATTTT
CASSLSRGTTTDTQYF
>TRBJ1-5|few|TRBV5-6|TRBD1
TGTGCCAGCAGACCGAGTACAGGGGGTGATCAGCCCCAGCATTTT
CASRPSTGGDQPQHF
>TRBJ1-2|NA|TRBV5-1|NA
TGCGCCAGCAGCTTGGGGACGGGGATTAACTATGGCTACACCTTC
CASSLGTGINYGYTF
>TRBJ2-3|NA|TRBV27|NA
TGTGCCAGCAGAAGCGGTGAGGGGCGCACAGATACGCAGTATTTT
CASRSGEGRTDTQYF
>TRBJ2-5|few|TRBV7-6|NA
TGTGCCAGCAGCTTAGGTCGGCAGGCCCAAGAGACCCAGTACTTC
CASSLGRQAQETQYF
>TRBJ2-3|NA|TRBV24-1|NA
TGTGCCACCAGTGATTGGCAGGGCTCCACAGATACGCAGTATTTT
CATSDWQGSTDTQYF
>TRBJ2-1|NA|TRBV5-1|TRBD2
TGCGCCAGCAGCCTTGGCCTAGCGGGGGGGCCGACCTACAATGAGCAGTTCTTC
CASSLGLAGGPTYNEQFF
>TRBJ2-2|few|TRBV3-1/TRBV3-2|NA
TGTGCCAGCAGCCCAAAGGGAACAGACACCGGGGAGCTGTTTTTT
CASSPKGTDTGELFF
>TRBJ2-5|NA|TRBV7-2|TRBD2
TGTGCCAGCAGCTTAGGACTAGCGGGGGGCGGGGAGACCCAGTACTTC
CASSLGLAGGGETQYF
>TRBJ1-5|NA|TRBV10-3|TRBD1
TGTGCCATCAGTGGGTCAGGGGACAGGGGCGGTCAGCCCCAGCATTTT
CAISGSGDRGGQPQHF
>TRBJ2-5|NA|TRBV7-2|TRBD2
TGTGCCAGCAGCCCGGAAGCGGGGGCCTTTCAAGAGACCCAGTACTTC
CASSPEAGAFQETQYF
>TRBJ1-2|NA|TRBV5-1|NA
TGCGCCAGCAGCCCCGGGGGGGGGCAGAACTATGGCTACACCTTC
CASSPGGGQNYGYTF
>TRBJ1-1|NA|TRBV10-1|TRBD1
TGCGCCAGCAGAAGGGACAGGGGGTTGAACACTGAAGCTTTCTTT
CASRRDRGLNTEAFF
>TRBJ1-5|NA|TRBV7-8|NA
TGTGCCAGCAGCCTCGACAGGAATCAGCCCCAGCATTTT
CASSLDRNQPQHF
>TRBJ2-5|NA|TRBV10-3|TRBD1
TGTGCCATCAGCGATCACAGGGGGAGTAAAGAGACCCAGTACTTC
CAISDHRGSKETQYF
>TRBJ2-5|NA|TRBV4-3|NA
TGCGCCAGCAGCCCACCCGATAGCGGAGAAGAGACCCAGTACTTC
CASSPPDSGEETQYF
>TRBJ1-4|NA|TRBV10-3|TRBD1
TGTGCCATCAGTGAGTCGACAGGGCGGGGAGAAAAACTGTTTTTT
CAISESTGRGEKLFF
>TRBJ2-3|NA|TRBV4-3|NA
TGCGCCAGCAGCCCACGGGGAAGATCAGATACGCAGTATTTT
CASSPRGRSDTQYF
>TRBJ2-1|NA|TRBV5-8|NA
TGTGCCAGCCTCCTCCGGGGTGACGGTGAGCAGTTCTTC
CASLLRGDGEQFF
>TRBJ1-4|NA|TRBV6-5|NA
TGTGCCAGCAGTTACCGGGCCGCGTCTGAAAAACTGTTTTTT
CASSYRAASEKLFF
>TRBJ2-5|NA|TRBV5-6|TRBD1
TGTGCCAGCAGCTTGGTGACAGGGGCTAACCAAGAGACCCAGTACTTC
CASSLVTGANQETQYF
>TRBJ1-2|NA|TRBV3-1/TRBV3-2|NA
TGTGCCAGCAGCCAAGAAGGGGGGAATCATGGCTACACCTTC
CASSQEGGNHGYTF
>TRBJ1-1|NA|TRBV2|NA
TGTGCCAGCAGTCAGCCGGACGCTGAAGCTTTCTTT
CASSQPDAEAFF
>TRBJ2-6|NA|TRBV5-1|NA
TGCGCCAGCAGCTTGGGGGTGACTGGGGCCAACGTCCTGACTTTC
CASSLGVTGANVLTF
>TRBJ2-2|NA|TRBV19|TRBD1
TGTGCCAGTACGGGGACAGGGTTCGCCGGGGAGCTGTTTTTT
CASTGTGFAGELFF
>TRBJ2-5|NA|TRBV5-1|NA
TGCGCCAGCAGCCTTTCCGGGGCAGAGACCCAGTACTTC
CASSLSGAETQYF
>TRBJ2-1|NA|TRBV7-9|TRBD2
TGTGCCAGCAGCTCAGCCCCACTAGCGGGGTTCAACAATGAGCAGTTCTTC
CASSSAPLAGFNNEQFF
>TRBJ2-4|NA|TRBV6-2/TRBV6-3|TRBD1
TGTGCCAGCAGTTCCCGGGACAGGGTAAATCTAGCCAAAAACATTCAGTACTTC
CASSSRDRVNLAKNIQYF
>TRBJ2-1|NA|TRBV2|NA
TGTGCCAGCACCCTAGCCTATGAGCAGTTCTTC
CASTLAYEQFF
>TRBJ2-2|NA|TRBV10-3|NA
TGTGCCGCCCAGGCGGACACTAACACCGGGGAGCTGTTTTTT
CAAQADTNTGELFF
>TRBJ2-5|NA|TRBV12-3/TRBV12-4|NA
TGTGCCAGCAGTTTCGGGGGCTCGGAGACCCAGTACTTC
CASSFGGSETQYF
>TRBJ1-5|NA|TRBV6-5|TRBD1
TGTGCCAGCAGTCCCGGGACAGGAGACAATCAGCCCCAGCATTTT
CASSPGTGDNQPQHF
>TRBJ2-6|NA|TRBV9|NA
TGTGCCAGCAGCGTATCTGGGGCCAACGTCCTGACTTTC
CASSVSGANVLTF
>TRBJ1-2|few|TRBV4-1|TRBD1
TGCGCCAGCAGCCACGTCCCGGGACAGGTTAAGGACTATGGCTACACCTTC
CASSHVPGQVKDYGYTF
>TRBJ2-5|NA|TRBV5-5|NA
TGTGCCAGCAGCGGGCCTGGCGGTCAAGAGACCCAGTACTTC
CASSGPGGQETQYF
>TRBJ2-3|NA|TRBV5-1|NA
TGCGCCAGCAGCTCCGGAAGCACAGATACGCAGTATTTT
CASSSGSTDTQYF
>TRBJ2-5|NA|TRBV5-6|TRBD2
TGTGCCAGCAGCTCTCCTAGCGGGGCCGCAAGAGATACCCAGTACTTC
CASSSPSGAARDTQYF
>TRBJ1-4|NA|TRBV10-3|NA
TGTGCCATCAGCTCAGGACGGACGAGTAATGAAAAACTGTTTTTT
CAISSGRTSNEKLFF
>TRBJ2-2|NA|TRBV6-5|TRBD2
TGTGCCAGCTCTTTAGCGGGGGACCTCACCGGGGAGCTGTTTTTT
CASSLAGDLTGELFF
>TRBJ2-2|NA|TRBV7-3|TRBD2
TGTGCCAGCAGCCGACTCGGACTAGCGGGGTTGTTAGGGACCGGGGAGCTGTTTTTT
CASSRLGLAGLLGTGELFF
>TRBJ2-1|NA|TRBV9|NA
TGTGCCAGCAGCTCTCGGGCGGGCTCCTACAATGAGCAGTTCTTC
CASSSRAGSYNEQFF
>TRBJ1-5|once|TRBV30|NA
TGTGCCTGGAGTGATCGGGGGTCGGGCAATCAGCCCCAGCATTTT
CAWSDRGSGNQPQHF
>TRBJ2-1|NA|TRBV15|TRBD2
TGTGCCACCAGCAGAGATACCCTAGCGGGGGGCAGCTCCTACAATGAGCAGTTCTTC
CATSRDTLAGGSSYNEQFF
>TRBJ2-5|NA|TRBV4-2|TRBD2
TGTGCCAGCAGCCACCGGGGGGGCGGAGAGACCCAGTACTTC
CASSHRGGGETQYF
>TRBJ1-2|NA|TRBV5-1|TRBD1
TGCGCCAGCAGCTTAAATCAGGGGGCGGATGGCTACACCTTC
CASSLNQGADGYTF
>TRBJ2-3|NA|TRBV25-1|NA
TGTGCCAGCAGTGAGACACTATGGGGTACGCAGTATTTT
CASSETLWGTQYF
>TRBJ1-2|NA|TRBV6-5|NA
TGTGCCAGCAGTTACGGAGGGGGCTACACCTTC
CASSYGGGYTF
>TRBJ2-3|NA|TRBV5-6|NA
TGTGCCAGCAGCTTGGCCTCGGGGGTCGTAGATACGCAGTATTTT
CASSLASGVVDTQYF
>TRBJ1-6|NA|TRBV30|NA
TGTGCCTGGAGACCTAGATTGGGGAGCTCCTATAATTCACCCCTCCACTTT
CAWRPRLGSSYNSPLHF
>TRBJ1-3|NA|TRBV14|NA
TGTGCCAGCAGCCTTTTGGGTTCGGGAAACACCATATATTTT
CASSLLGSGNTIYF
>TRBJ2-3|NA|TRBV4-1|TRBD2
TGCGCCAGCAGCCAATTGGGACTAGCGGGGGGGGCTGATACGCAGTATTTT
CASSQLGLAGGADTQYF
>TRBJ2-5|NA|TRBV7-2|TRBD2
TGTGCCAGCAGCTTAGTAGCGGGGAGAGAAGAGACCCAGTACTTC
CASSLVAGREETQYF
>TRBJ2-2|NA|TRBV7-2|TRBD2
TGTGCCAGCAGCTTAACGGCCGCGGGGGTTAACACCGGGGAGCTGTTTTTT
CASSLTAAGVNTGELFF
>TRBJ1-4|NA|TRBV29-1|NA
TGCAGCGCGCGTCCCGGGGGCTCTGAAAAACTGTTTTTT
CSARPGGSEKLFF
>TRBJ2-1|NA|TRBV9|TRBD2
TGTGCCAGCAGAGAGGGACTAGAGGGTGAGCAGTTCTTC
CASREGLEGEQFF
>TRBJ2-5|NA|TRBV29-1|TRBD2
TGCAGCGTTGAAGATCTGCGGGGGAAGGAGACCCAGTACTTC
CSVEDLRGKETQYF
>TRBJ1-1|NA|TRBV30|NA
TGTGCCTGGAGTGCCGGGGACCTAGAAGCTTTCTTT
CAWSAGDLEAFF